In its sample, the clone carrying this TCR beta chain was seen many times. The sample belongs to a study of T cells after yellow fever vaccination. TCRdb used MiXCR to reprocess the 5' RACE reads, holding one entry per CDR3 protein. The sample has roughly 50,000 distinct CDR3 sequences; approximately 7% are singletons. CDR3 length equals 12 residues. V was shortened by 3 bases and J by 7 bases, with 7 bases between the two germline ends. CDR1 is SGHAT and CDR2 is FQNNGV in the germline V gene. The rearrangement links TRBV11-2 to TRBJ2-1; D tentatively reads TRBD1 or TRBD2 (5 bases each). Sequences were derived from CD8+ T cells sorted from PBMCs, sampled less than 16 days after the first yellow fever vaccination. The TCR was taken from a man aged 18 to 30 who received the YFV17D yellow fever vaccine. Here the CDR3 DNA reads TGTGCCAGCAGCTTGGGGGTGAATGAGCAGTTCTTC. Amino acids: CASSLGVNEQFF. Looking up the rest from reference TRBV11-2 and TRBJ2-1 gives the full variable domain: EAGVAQSPRYKIIEKRQSVAFWCNPISGHATLYWYQQILGQGPKLLIQFQNNGVVDDSQLPKDRFSAERLKGVDSTLKIQPAKLEDSAVYLCASSLGVNEQFFGPGTRLTVL.